This TCR beta chain appears in the sequencing data of a study of memory CD4+ T cells and cytomegalovirus serostatus. The sort gate was single viable CD3+CD4+CD8-CD45RO+ cells for memory CD4+ T cells. Serum IgG to CMV pp150, pp28, p38 and p52 defined serostatus. V was cut by 5 bases and J by 4 bases, with 16 bases left in between. Germline CDR1 reads SGHRS; CDR2 reads YFSETQ. The CDR3 is 14 residues long. Method: immunoSEQ multiplex PCR; TCRdb's copy keeps in-frame clones and lacks some. The sample consists of 45,000 to 60,000 clones, about 78% of them appearing once. The V gene is TRBV5-1, the J gene TRBJ2-7, with D perhaps TRBD2 (6 bases). The receptor comes from an adult in good health and CMV-seronegative. Source material: memory CD4+ T cells from blood. The DNA for the CDR3 is TGCGCCAGCAGTCTCACGGGAGACCTTTACGAGCAGTACTTC. Amino acids: CASSLTGDLYEQYF.